The 13 T cell receptor beta chains below were found in one sample sequenced in a study of blood T cells in healthy people across ages. It was with a sample-barcoded 5' primer and a J-beta primer mix that a second PCR of roughly 7 to 12 cycles was run. TCRdb recomputed calls from the 5' RACE reads with MiXCR, one row per CDR3 protein. This sample has around 1,700,000 distinct CDR3 sequences, with approximately 28% found just once. What was sequenced was blood. The source of these receptors is a woman in her thirties in good health.

V is TRBV28 and J is TRBJ1-2; TRBD1 matches 7 bases. Trimming removed 3 bases from V and 13 bases from J; junction bases left unmatched: 5. Germline CDR1 and CDR2: MDHEN and SYDVKM. There are 11 residues in the CDR3. CDR3: CASSLTGRLTF. The CDR3 DNA follows: TGTGCCAGCAGTTTGACAGGGCGCCTCACCTTC.

Regarding this clonotype: This sequence may be a read error, since a much larger clone differs from it by one base. The genes are TRBV7-2 and TRBJ2-7; D is undetermined. The CDR3 has 15 residues. Germline loops: CDR1 SGHTA, CDR2 FQGNSA. V lost 2 bases, J lost 3 bases, and 14 bases lay in between. CDR3 protein: CTSSLTSNIYYEQYF. The CDR3 DNA is TGTACCAGCAGCTTAACGTCCAACATTTACTACGAGCAGTACTTC.

This clonotype was observed a handful of times. The chain is built from TRBV6-5 and TRBJ1-1; 8 nucleotides align to TRBD1. V gave up 8 bases and J gave up 8 bases; unmatched junction bases: 10. The CDR3 totals 13 residues. The germline V gene encodes CDR1 MNHEY and CDR2 SVGAGI. CDR3 nucleotide sequence: TGTGCCAGCGCCCAGGGCAGGGGGCGAGAAGCTTTCTTT. Encoded protein: CASAQGRGREAFF.

This clonotype showed up just a few times. This may come from a read error, since a much larger clone is one base off. J is TRBJ2-7 and V is TRBV5-1; D uncertain. The CDR3 length is 15 residues. The V gene lost 5 bases and the J gene lost 3 bases, with 18 bases spanning the gap. Germline lookup yields CDR1 SGHRS and CDR2 YFSETQ. CDR3 sequence (DNA): TGCGCCAGCAGGGACGCAGGAGCCTCCCGCTACGAGCAGTACTTC. The encoded protein is CASRDAGASRYEQYF.

The CDR3 sequence: CAWSVGTAYGYTF. CDR3 DNA sequence: TGTGCCTGGAGTGTAGGTACAGCCTATGGCTACACCTTC. The chain uses TRBV30 and TRBJ1-2, with D unclear. Looked up from germline, CDR1 is GTSNPN and CDR2 is SVGIG (reference sequence). Trimming took off 0 bases at V and 4 bases at J, with 9 bases between the two ends. The CDR3 length is 13 residues.

This clonotype was detected a few times. The chain joins TRBV20-1 to TRBJ2-5; no reliable D call. This CDR3 has 13 amino acids. CDR1 is DFQATT, CDR2 SNEGSKA, per germline (reference sequence). V dropped 5 bases and J dropped 3 bases, with 13 bases sitting between them. CDR3 DNA sequence: TGCAGTGCTCCGATCGACTCAAAAGAGACCCAGTACTTC. Amino acids: CSAPIDSKETQYF.

This clonotype was picked up a small number of times. The chain employs TRBV3-1 and TRBJ2-1; 9 bases align to TRBD2. The CDR3 covers 15 residues. V trimming: 1 base; J trimming: 10 bases; junction bases outside the gene matches: 8. Germline V CDR1 and CDR2: LGHDT, YNNKEL (reference sequence). The chain's CDR3 is CASSQGASGAYEQFF. The DNA for the CDR3 is TGTGCCAGCAGCCAAGGCGCTAGCGGGGCCTACGAGCAGTTCTTC.

The chain has TRBV20-1 and TRBJ2-7; D gene ambiguous. The CDR3 consists of 15 residues. Germline CDR1 DFQATT, CDR2 SNEGSKA (reference sequence). Between the trimmed V and J ends, which lost 0 bases and 2 bases, there was a span of 14 bases. The CDR3 here is CSARDPSLNTYEQYF. The CDR3 region has the DNA TGCAGTGCTAGAGATCCCAGTCTGAACACCTACGAGCAGTACTTC.

There are a few counts of this clonotype. V is TRBV10-3 and J is TRBJ2-7; D may be TRBD2 (7 bases). Trimming stripped 2 bases from V and 2 bases from J, with 16 bases between. The CDR3 is 16 residues long. The V gene's germline CDR1 is ENHRY and CDR2 SYGVKD. CDR3 bases: TGTGCCATCAGTGAGCCCCGAGGGGGGGGCACCTACGAGCAGTACTTC. Its protein product is CAISEPRGGGTYEQYF.

The rearrangement joins TRBV7-9 to TRBJ2-1; D possibly corresponds to TRBD2 (6 bases). Trimming pared 1 base from V and 7 bases from J, leaving 20 bases between. The CDR3 spans 17 residues. The germline V gene has CDR1 SEHNR and CDR2 FQNEAQ (reference sequence). CDR3 protein: CASSLDAGTGFLNEQFF. DNA of the CDR3: TGTGCCAGCAGCTTAGACGCCGGGACTGGCTTCTTGAATGAGCAGTTCTTC.

The table lists this clonotype with many counts. The chain recombines TRBV7-3 with TRBJ2-5, with D unresolved. The CDR3 loop spans 16 amino acids. The germline V gene has CDR1 SGHTA and CDR2 FQGTGA. The V gene lost 0 bases and the J gene lost 5 bases, with 16 bases spanning the gap. The CDR3, as DNA: TGTGCCAGCAGCTTAACGGCCAGTTTGGGCCAGGAGACCCAGTACTTC. Its protein is CASSLTASLGQETQYF.

The J gene is TRBJ2-5, the V gene TRBV20-1; TRBD1 might be the D (6 bases). The J call may be in error: the DNA end matches TRBJ2-7 better. The CDR3 is 15 amino acids. Germline values: CDR1 DFQATT, CDR2 SNEGSKA (reference sequence). The CDR3 loop reads CSARPQTGRPDEQYF. The CDR3 bases are TGCAGTGCTAGGCCTCAAACAGGGCGCCCAGACGAGCAGTACTTC.

This clonotype was counted only a few times. V usage is TRBV29-1 and J usage is TRBJ2-3; 10 bases line up with TRBD2. CDR1 and CDR2 from the germline V gene are SQVTM and ANQGSEA. Germline trimming cut 4 bases from V and 4 bases from J; bases unmatched to any gene: 5. This CDR3 contains 14 residues. Written as DNA, the CDR3 is TGCAGCGTTGCAACTAGCGGGGCAGCAGATACGCAGTATTTT. Translated: CSVATSGAADTQYF.